This is a list of T cell receptor beta chains from one sample in a study of blood T cell repertoires in COVID-19. Clones were sequenced by immunoSEQ multiplex PCR, and TCRdb holds only the in-frame ones, with some missing. Among tens of thousands of clones, 85% to 90% were seen once, and the ten largest hold approximately 19%. Input material: peripheral blood. The receptor source for this set is a man older than 75 in a cohort sampled during active COVID-19. Each CDR3 is given with its conserved first and last residue. D genes are given only for firm matches. Size tells how often a clone was seen (once, few, many) or the class of an expanded clone, and some rows leave it out.

v_call	clone_size	j_call	d_call	cdr3_length	cdr3_nt	cdr3_aa
TRBV9	NA	TRBJ2-2	NA	17	TGTGCCAGCAGCGTAGAACCGATAGGGGCCGACACCGGGGAGCTGTTTTTT	CASSVEPIGADTGELFF
TRBV27	NA	TRBJ1-5	TRBD1	17	TGTGCCAGCAGTTTATCGGTGGGACAGGGGAGCAATCAGCCCCAGCATTTT	CASSLSVGQGSNQPQHF
TRBV4-2	NA	TRBJ1-6	NA	16	TGTGCCAGCAGCCAAGAACGTTCCCCGGTCCGGTCACCCCTCCACTTT	CASSQERSPVRSPLHF
TRBV19	once	TRBJ2-3	TRBD2	16	TGTGCCAGTAGTCTAAGGGGCGGGGGGCCCACAGATACGCAGTATTTT	CASSLRGGGPTDTQYF
TRBV21-1	NA	TRBJ2-3	NA	16	TGTGCCAGCAGCAAGGGACGCCGAGGGGGGGCAGATACGCAGTATTTT	CASSKGRRGGADTQYF
TRBV5-6	NA	TRBJ1-1	TRBD1	16	TGTGCCAGCAGCTTGGCCGCGGGACAGATGAACACTGAAGCTTTCTTT	CASSLAAGQMNTEAFF
TRBV5-1	few	TRBJ2-2	NA	13	TGCGCCAGCAGCTTGGAGGGGCGCGGGGAGCTGTTTTTT	CASSLEGRGELFF
TRBV11-2	NA	TRBJ1-1	NA	15	TGTGCCAGCAGCTTGGCAGGGGCCATGAACACTGAAGCTTTCTTT	CASSLAGAMNTEAFF
TRBV3-1/TRBV3-2	NA	TRBJ2-7	TRBD2	13	TGTGCCAGCAGCCAAGGGGGAGGGGCCGAGCAGTACTTC	CASSQGGGAEQYF
TRBV7-8	NA	TRBJ2-5	TRBD1	15	TGTGCCAGCAGAAGGGACAGGGGAACCCAAGAGACCCAGTACTTC	CASRRDRGTQETQYF
TRBV15	few	TRBJ2-5	TRBD1	13	TGTGCCACCAGCAGGGACAGGGTGGAGACCCAGTACTTC	CATSRDRVETQYF
TRBV6-5	NA	TRBJ2-5	NA	14	TGTGCCAGCAGTTACAATCAGGGAACAGAGACCCAGTACTTC	CASSYNQGTETQYF
TRBV24-1	NA	TRBJ1-1	TRBD1	14	TGTGCCACCAGTGACGCGACAGGGGGCGTGGAAGCTTTCTTT	CATSDATGGVEAFF